The entry below describes one T cell receptor beta chain. Antigen unknown. This entry is derived from a study of shared clonotypes between healthy human individuals. Findings and limits, study-wide: As a rule, naive subsets had a larger estimated richness than memory subsets.

Naive CD45RA+ and memory CD45RA-negative subsets were split from CD4+ cells. Using immunoSEQ multiplex PCR, the repertoire was profiled, and TCRdb retains in-frame clones only, with some absent. This table has 2.3 million or so clones, approximately 95% appearing once. CDR3 length equals 15 residues. Germline assignment: CDR1 LNHDA and CDR2 SQIVND (reference sequence). The J segment lost 3 bases and the V segment lost 4 bases, leaving 6 bases of the junction unmatched. The receptor's source is a man aged 18 to 35 in good health. Some clones in this sample may be carry-over from other donors' samples. This sequence joins TRBV19 and TRBJ2-7; TRBD1 matches at 10 bases. Sequencing was carried out using naive CD4+ T cells from PBMCs. Regarding subset: CD45RA+ positively selected. Here the CDR3 DNA reads TGTGCCAGTAGTAGGGCCGGGACAGGGGACTACGAGCAGTACTTC. Translation gives CASSRAGTGDYEQYF.